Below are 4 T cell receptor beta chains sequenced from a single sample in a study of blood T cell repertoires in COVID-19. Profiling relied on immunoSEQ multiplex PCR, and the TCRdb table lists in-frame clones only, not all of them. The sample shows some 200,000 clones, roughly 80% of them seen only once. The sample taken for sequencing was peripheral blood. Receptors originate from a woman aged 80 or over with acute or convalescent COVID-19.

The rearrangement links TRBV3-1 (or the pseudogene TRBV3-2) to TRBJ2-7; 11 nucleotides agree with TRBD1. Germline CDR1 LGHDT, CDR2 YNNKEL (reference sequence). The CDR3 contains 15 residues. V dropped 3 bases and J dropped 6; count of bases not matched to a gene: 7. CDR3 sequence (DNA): TGTGCCAGCAGCCAGGGGACAGGGGGATTTGGCGAGCAGTACTTC. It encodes CASSQGTGGFGEQYF.

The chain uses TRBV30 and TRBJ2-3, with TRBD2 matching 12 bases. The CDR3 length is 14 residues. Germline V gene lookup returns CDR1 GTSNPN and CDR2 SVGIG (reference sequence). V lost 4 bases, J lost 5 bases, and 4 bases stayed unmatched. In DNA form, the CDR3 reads TGTGCCTGGACTAGCGGGAGGGCCGTAGATACGCAGTATTTT. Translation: CAWTSGRAVDTQYF. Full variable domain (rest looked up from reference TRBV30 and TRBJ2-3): SQTIHQWPATLVQPVGSPLSLECTVEGTSNPNLYWYRQAAGRGLQLLFYSVGIGQISSEVPQNLSASRPQDRQFILSSKKLLLSDSGFYLCAWTSGRAVDTQYFGPGTRLTVL.

CDR3 protein: CASRQGISGNTIYF. The CDR3 DNA reads TGTGCCAGCCGGCAGGGGATCTCTGGAAACACCATATATTTT. This rearrangement joins TRBV6-5 to TRBJ1-3; tentatively, D is TRBD1 (6 bases). With 8 bases removed from V and 0 bases from J, the gap between germline ends came to 11 bases. The CDR3 is made up of 14 amino acids. The germline gives CDR1 MNHEY, CDR2 SVGAGI.

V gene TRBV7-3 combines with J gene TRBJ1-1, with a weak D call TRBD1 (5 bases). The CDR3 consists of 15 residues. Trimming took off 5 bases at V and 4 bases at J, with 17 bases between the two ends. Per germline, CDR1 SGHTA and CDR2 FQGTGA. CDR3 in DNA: TGTGCCAGCAGCCTAGAACAGGTTTTGGTCACTGAAGCTTTCTTT. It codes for CASSLEQVLVTEAFF.